The 2 T cell receptor beta chains listed next were all sequenced from one sample in a study of STAT5B mutations in CD4+ large granular lymphocyte leukemia. Sequenced by immunoSEQ multiplex PCR; TCRdb stores in-frame clones only, minus some. The table lists about 30,000 clones, under 80% of them singletons. The specimen sequenced was CD4+ T cells from blood buffy coats. All receptors come from a human donor in good health.

This sequence joins TRBV11-2 and TRBJ2-7, with D perhaps TRBD2 (6 bases). V was clipped by 3 bases and J by 3 bases, with 21 bases between them. Germline loops: CDR1 SGHAT, CDR2 FQNNGV. The CDR3 length is 17 residues. This chain's CDR3 is CASSLGVRSGRRYEQYF. The DNA of the CDR3 is TGTGCCAGCAGCTTGGGGGTGAGGAGCGGGCGCCGCTACGAGCAGTACTTC.

The gene calls are TRBV6-5 and TRBJ2-2, with 9 bases matching TRBD1. Looked up from germline, CDR1 is MNHEY and CDR2 is SVGAGI. V lost 8 bases and J lost 6; bases outside the gene matches: 7. CDR3 length equals 14 residues. The CDR3 sequence is CASARTGVPGELFF. As DNA, the CDR3 is TGTGCCAGCGCGAGGACAGGGGTTCCCGGGGAGCTGTTTTTT.